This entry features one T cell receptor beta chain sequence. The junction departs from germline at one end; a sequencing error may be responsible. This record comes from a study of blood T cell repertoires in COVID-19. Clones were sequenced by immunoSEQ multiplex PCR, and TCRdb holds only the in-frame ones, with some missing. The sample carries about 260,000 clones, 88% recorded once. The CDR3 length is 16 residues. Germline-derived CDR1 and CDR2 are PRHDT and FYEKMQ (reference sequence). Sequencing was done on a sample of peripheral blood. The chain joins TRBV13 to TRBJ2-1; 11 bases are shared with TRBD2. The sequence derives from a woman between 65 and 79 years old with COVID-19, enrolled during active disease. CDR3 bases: TGTGCCGGCAGCGCTTCCCCGCGGACTAGCGGGCGTGAGCAGTTCTTC. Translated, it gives CAGSASPRTSGREQFF.